Presented here are 22 T cell receptor beta chains from one specimen sequenced in a study of blood T cell repertoires in COVID-19 (dated by TCRdb to 2019 to 2021). The library was made by the immunoSEQ multiplex PCR assay. TCRdb's version of the immuneACCESS table is confined to in-frame rearrangements and falls short of the full clone set. An unresolved V gene accounts for under half of the shortfall where checked; the remainder is of unknown origin. The sample table contains about 27,000 clones; only one count was recorded for approximately 85% of them. The top ten hold about 8.4% of the sample. Material for sequencing was peripheral blood. These receptors all stem from a woman between 50 and 59 years old with active COVID-19.

The chain joins TRBV19 to TRBJ2-3; 13 bases are shared with TRBD2. Germline trimming cut 5 bases from V and 4 bases from J; bases unmatched to any gene: 9. The V gene's germline CDR1 is LNHDA and CDR2 SQIVND (reference sequence). This CDR3 is built from 17 residues. The CDR3 here is CASSFRTSGRRPDTQYF. The CDR3 DNA reads as TGTGCCAGTAGTTTCCGGACTAGCGGGAGAAGGCCAGATACGCAGTATTTT. Using reference TRBV19 and TRBJ2-3 for the parts outside the CDR3, the full variable domain is DGGITQSPKYLFRKEGQNVTLSCEQNLNHDAMYWYRQDPGQGLRLIYYSQIVNDFQKGDIAEGYSVSREKKESFPLTVTSAQKNPTAFYLCASSFRTSGRRPDTQYFGPGTRLTVL.

The chain is built from TRBV30 and TRBJ2-1, with a weak D call TRBD1 (6 bases). CDR1 and CDR2 (germline): GTSNPN, SVGIG (reference sequence). The CDR3 length is 14 residues. V was clipped by 5 bases and J by 2 bases, with 13 bases between them. The CDR3 reads CAWLRDNPYNEQFF. Here the CDR3 DNA reads TGTGCCTGGCTCCGGGACAACCCCTACAATGAGCAGTTCTTC.

The chain couples TRBV15 to TRBJ1-5, with 7 bases matching TRBD1. V lost 5 bases to trimming and J lost 0 bases; unmatched junction nucleotides: 10. In germline, CDR1 is LNHNV, CDR2 YYDKDF (reference sequence). The CDR3 is 17 residues long. The CDR3 nucleotides are TGTGCCACCAGCGAACGGGACAGAACCCTTAGCAATCAGCCCCAGCATTTT. It is translated as CATSERDRTLSNQPQHF.

The V and J genes are TRBV30 and TRBJ1-5; 9 bases are shared with TRBD1. This CDR3 has 15 amino acids. With V trimmed by 2 bases and J by 1 base, 3 bases remained unmatched. Germline CDR1 GTSNPN, CDR2 SVGIG (reference sequence). The CDR3 bases are TGTGCCTGGAGTCCTGACAGGGGGAGCAATCAGCCCCAGCATTTT. This gives the protein CAWSPDRGSNQPQHF.

This chain uses TRBV16 with TRBJ2-7; no reliable D call. V lost 4 bases and J lost 0, with 10 bases in between. There are 14 residues in the CDR3. The germline CDR1 and CDR2 sequences are KGHSY and FQNENV. The CDR3 sequence is CASSPLESSYEQYF. CDR3 in DNA: TGTGCCAGCAGCCCTTTGGAGAGCTCCTACGAGCAGTACTTC.

The chain combines TRBV19 with TRBJ2-7; D is ambiguous. Germline V gene sequence: CDR1 LNHDA, CDR2 SQIVND (reference sequence). This CDR3 is built from 14 residues. The V gene lost 3 bases and the J gene lost 2 bases, with 11 bases spanning the gap. CDR3 sequence: CASSMEGDTYEQYF. The CDR3 bases are TGTGCCAGTAGTATGGAAGGAGATACCTACGAGCAGTACTTC.

J is TRBJ1-3 and V is TRBV6-5; 7 nucleotides match TRBD1. The CDR3 is 15 amino acids. Germline trimming cut 6 bases from V and 2 bases from J; bases unmatched to any gene: 7. Germline assignment: CDR1 MNHEY and CDR2 SVGAGI. The CDR3, as DNA: TGTGCCAGCAGCCGCGACAGGGCCCCTGGAAACACCATATATTTT. This codes for CASSRDRAPGNTIYF.

CDR3 loop: CASSWGVGGTSEQFF. In nucleotides, the CDR3 is TGTGCCAGTAGCTGGGGGGTAGGCGGGACCTCTGAGCAGTTCTTC. The chain uses TRBV19 and TRBJ2-1; D perhaps matches TRBD2 (6 bases). The CDR3 covers 15 residues. With 6 bases removed from V and 9 bases from J, the gap between germline ends came to 21 bases. CDR1 LNHDA and CDR2 SQIVND come from the germline V gene (reference sequence).

This chain uses TRBV28 with TRBJ1-5; maybe TRBD1 (6 bases). Germline V gene lookup returns CDR1 MDHEN and CDR2 SYDVKM. V dropped 2 bases and J dropped 6 bases, with 11 bases sitting between them. CDR3 length equals 14 residues. CDR3 amino acids: CASSLDGGGQPQHF. DNA of the CDR3: TGTGCCAGCAGTTTAGATGGGGGCGGTCAGCCCCAGCATTTT.

V is TRBV28 and J is TRBJ1-2; 8 positions match TRBD1. Per germline, CDR1 MDHEN and CDR2 SYDVKM. V lost 5 bases, J lost 4 bases, and 12 bases stayed unmatched. The CDR3 loop spans 16 amino acids. The CDR3 loop reads CASSVYQGAQVYGYTF. In nucleotides, the CDR3 is TGTGCCAGCAGTGTCTACCAGGGGGCGCAGGTCTATGGCTACACCTTC.

The gene calls are TRBV11-2 and TRBJ1-1; D is undetermined. CDR1 is SGHAT, CDR2 FQNNGV, per germline. With 1 base removed from V and 1 base from J, the gap between germline ends came to 10 bases. The CDR3 covers 15 residues. The DNA of the CDR3 is TGTGCCAGCAGCTTAGGGGTACAGCCGAACACTGAAGCTTTCTTT. Encoded protein: CASSLGVQPNTEAFF. The whole variable domain, filled in from reference TRBV11-2 and TRBJ1-1, reads EAGVAQSPRYKIIEKRQSVAFWCNPISGHATLYWYQQILGQGPKLLIQFQNNGVVDDSQLPKDRFSAERLKGVDSTLKIQPAKLEDSAVYLCASSLGVQPNTEAFFGQGTRLTVV.

The rearrangement joins TRBV2 to TRBJ1-4, with D hard to call. Deletions cut 5 bases from V and 2 bases from J, with 12 bases between. The germline V gene has CDR1 SNHLY and CDR2 FYNNEI. This CDR3 spans 15 amino acids. The DNA for the CDR3 is TGTGCCAGCAGTCCCCGAGGCAGCACTAATGAAAAACTGTTTTTT. It translates to CASSPRGSTNEKLFF.

The gene calls are TRBV18 and TRBJ2-5; D gene ambiguous. CDR3 length equals 16 residues. Germline V gene sequence: CDR1 KGHSH, CDR2 LQKENI. Trimming shortened V by 2 bases and J by 5 bases, and 18 bases separated the two germline ends. CDR3 in amino acids: CASSPGVRQVKETQYF. CDR3 DNA sequence: TGTGCCAGCTCACCAGGCGTTCGGCAGGTAAAGGAGACCCAGTACTTC.

V and J are TRBV28 and TRBJ2-2; D gene unclear. The V gene's germline CDR1 is MDHEN and CDR2 SYDVKM. The ends were cut back, 5 bases at V and 5 bases at J, with 12 bases in the middle. The CDR3 length is 14 residues. This chain's CDR3 is CASSELGDTGELFF. The CDR3 coding sequence is TGTGCCAGCAGTGAACTCGGAGATACCGGGGAGCTGTTTTTT.

The V and J genes are TRBV5-8 and TRBJ1-1, with D maybe TRBD1 (5 bases). Germline V gives CDR1 SGHTS, CDR2 YDEGEE. Trimming removed 4 bases from V and 1 base from J, with 14 bases in between. This CDR3 contains 15 residues. CDR3 in DNA: TGTGCCAGCAGCCGGGAAGGGACTGGGAACACTGAAGCTTTCTTT. Translated: CASSREGTGNTEAFF.

V usage is TRBV6-5 and J usage is TRBJ2-7; D ambiguous. Germline V gives CDR1 MNHEY, CDR2 SVGAGI. This CDR3 spans 13 amino acids. The germline V and J ends were trimmed by 6 bases and 3 bases, with 12 bases remaining between them. The CDR3 DNA reads as TGTGCCAGCAGGCCGACACCCCGCTACGAGCAGTACTTC. Its protein is CASRPTPRYEQYF.

The chain links TRBV7-8 to TRBJ2-6; TRBD1 aligns across 7 bases. The germline V gene has CDR1 SGHVS and CDR2 FQNEAQ. The CDR3 is 17 residues long. V gave up 5 bases and J gave up 0 bases; unmatched junction bases: 7. The CDR3 DNA is TGTGCCAGCAGCCCAGGACAGGCCTACTCTGGGGCCAACGTCCTGACTTTC. Protein sequence: CASSPGQAYSGANVLTF.

The V and J genes are TRBV14 and TRBJ1-4, with a tentative D call TRBD1 (6 bases). Trimming shortened V by 5 bases and J by 10 bases, and 14 bases separated the two germline ends. The CDR3 sequence is 13 residues long. Looked up from germline, CDR1 is SGHDN and CDR2 is FVKESK. The CDR3 loop reads CASSLNREGKLFF. As DNA, the CDR3 is TGTGCCAGCAGCTTAAACAGGGAAGGAAAACTGTTTTTT.

This rearrangement joins TRBV25-1 to TRBJ1-2; perhaps TRBD1 as D (5 bases). The germline V gene has CDR1 MGHDK and CDR2 SYGVNS. V lost 3 bases, J lost 4 bases, and 6 bases lay in between. This CDR3 spans 12 amino acids. CDR3 nucleotides: TGTGCCAGCAGTGAGGGGCCCTATGGCTACACCTTC. The encoded protein is CASSEGPYGYTF.

The chain recombines TRBV12-2 with TRBJ2-1; TRBD1 is the table's D call, not checked against the DNA. TRBV12-2 is marked as a pseudogene. This CDR3 contains 14 residues. The DNA for the CDR3 is TGTGCAAGTCGCTTTGGAAAGAAAGGGGGTGAGCAGTTCTTC. Its translation: CASRFGKKGGEQFF.

CDR3 protein: CASSLRAASNYGYTF. DNA of the CDR3: TGTGCCAGCAGTTTGCGGGCGGCATCTAACTATGGCTACACCTTC. This chain connects TRBV27 to TRBJ1-2; D is uncertain. CDR3 length: 15 amino acids. V dropped 3 bases and J dropped 0 bases, with 11 bases sitting between them. Germline V gene sequence: CDR1 MNHEY, CDR2 SMNVEV (reference sequence).

The V call is TRBV7-9, the J call TRBJ1-4, with TRBD1 matching 8 bases. V lost 4 bases, J lost 5 bases, and 6 bases stayed unmatched. The CDR3 has 15 amino acids. CDR1 SEHNR and CDR2 FQNEAQ come from the germline V gene (reference sequence). CDR3: CASSSDRGRNEKLFF. CDR3 in DNA: TGTGCCAGCAGCTCAGACAGGGGCCGAAATGAAAAACTGTTTTTT.